These T cell receptor beta chains were read from a single sample in a study of blood T cells in healthy people across ages. TCRdb passed the 5' RACE reads through MiXCR, listing each CDR3 protein once. The table records over a million distinct CDR3 sequences, almost 25% of them present only once. Separately, the same data were catalogued under a study of T cells of mothers and their children.

Input material: blood. These receptors were obtained from a girl aged 2-10 years in good health. The CDR3 runs from the conserved cysteine through the conserved F or W. The order of the fields is D gene, clone size, V gene, J gene, CDR3 protein, CDR3 DNA. The D gene is left open where the match is weak. Not all rows give a size; the values are once, few, many and, for expanded clones, a class.

NA	many	TRBV20-1	TRBJ2-2	CSARDTVEGLTGELFF	TGCAGTGCTAGAGATACCGTGGAGGGATTGACCGGGGAGCTGTTTTTT
NA	few	TRBV7-6	TRBJ2-1	CASSSRPSAGVEQFF	TGTGCCAGCAGCTCCAGGCCATCGGCAGGCGTTGAGCAGTTCTTC
TRBD1	NA	TRBV7-9	TRBJ2-1	CASSFDRGQDEQFF	TGTGCCAGCAGCTTCGACAGGGGGCAGGATGAGCAGTTCTTC
NA	few	TRBV4-2	TRBJ1-1	CASSQETGGGTEAFF	TGTGCCAGCAGCCAAGAGACGGGGGGTGGCACTGAAGCTTTCTTT
TRBD1	once	TRBV20-1	TRBJ1-2	CSARGQGSPYGYTF	TGCAGTGCTAGAGGACAGGGTTCCCCCTATGGCTACACCTTC
NA	few	TRBV20-1	TRBJ2-5	CSKSRSSADGETQYF	TGCTCAAAATCTCGTTCTAGCGCCGACGGGGAGACCCAGTACTTC
NA	few	TRBV5-5	TRBJ2-1	CASSLAPRAGQFF	TGTGCCAGCAGCTTGGCCCCGAGAGCGGGGCAGTTCTTC
TRBD2	NA	TRBV20-1	TRBJ2-5	CSAVNPGLAGLRGQETQYF	TGCAGTGCCGTCAATCCGGGACTAGCGGGCCTCCGGGGTCAAGAGACCCAGTACTTC
TRBD1	few	TRBV2	TRBJ2-6	CASRGQGSSGANVLTF	TGTGCCAGCCGAGGACAGGGCTCCTCTGGGGCCAACGTCCTGACTTTC
NA	many	TRBV6-6	TRBJ2-7	CASSYSSPGSPGHEQYF	TGTGCCAGCAGTTACTCCTCACCCGGATCCCCGGGCCACGAGCAGTACTTC
NA	few	TRBV7-2	TRBJ2-7	CASRKIGGDEQYF	TGTGCCAGCAGGAAGATCGGCGGGGACGAGCAGTACTTC
NA	NA	TRBV7-2	TRBJ1-2	CASSLRKSATESYGYTF	TGTGCCAGCAGCTTACGAAAGTCGGCGACAGAGTCATATGGCTACACCTTC
NA	few	TRBV5-1	TRBJ1-3	CASSLSFTSLSGNTIYF	TGCGCCAGCAGCTTATCATTCACCTCGCTTTCTGGAAACACCATATATTTT
TRBD2	NA	TRBV14	TRBJ2-5	CASSQGGEGETQYF	TGTGCCAGCAGCCAAGGGGGGGAGGGAGAGACCCAGTACTTC
NA	NA	TRBV4-2	TRBJ2-5	CASCQPIKEETQYF	TGTGCCAGCTGCCAACCAATCAAGGAAGAGACCCAGTACTTC
NA	NA	TRBV9	TRBJ2-5	CASSVAGGNSETQYF	TGTGCCAGCAGCGTAGCGGGCGGGAATTCAGAGACCCAGTACTTC
NA	few	TRBV4-3	TRBJ2-3	CASSQLKGADTQYF	TGCGCCAGCAGCCAACTAAAGGGGGCAGATACGCAGTATTTT
NA	NA	TRBV20-1	TRBJ2-7	CSAQTPDHPEQYF	TGCAGTGCTCAGACCCCGGACCATCCTGAGCAGTACTTC
TRBD2	NA	TRBV20-1	TRBJ2-5	CSARTSGLGTQYF	TGCAGTGCCCGGACTAGCGGGTTAGGGACCCAGTACTTC
NA	few	TRBV14	TRBJ2-1	CASSPWGGLQWDNEQFF	TGTGCCAGCAGCCCGTGGGGGGGCCTTCAGTGGGACAATGAGCAGTTCTTC
TRBD1	NA	TRBV28	TRBJ2-7	CASWDREYEQYF	TGTGCCAGTTGGGACAGGGAGTACGAGCAGTACTTC
NA	few	TRBV20-1	TRBJ2-5	CSARKGNEETQYF	TGCAGTGCTAGAAAGGGAAACGAGGAGACCCAGTACTTC
NA	few	TRBV10-1	TRBJ2-5	CASSVRPETETQYF	TGCGCCAGCAGTGTTCGGCCTGAGACGGAGACCCAGTACTTC
TRBD1	NA	TRBV24-1	TRBJ2-1	CATSPVGTGNEQFF	TGTGCCACCAGTCCCGTCGGGACAGGGAATGAGCAGTTCTTC
NA	NA	TRBV12-3/TRBV12-4	TRBJ2-2	CASLTKGGNGELFF	TGTGCCAGCCTGACCAAAGGGGGGAACGGGGAGCTGTTTTTT
NA	few	TRBV15	TRBJ1-6	CATSAPMGSPLHF	TGTGCCACCAGCGCCCCGATGGGGTCACCCCTCCACTTT
NA	NA	TRBV11-2	TRBJ1-2	CASSLDRALNYGYTF	TGTGCCAGCAGCTTGGACCGCGCCCTAAACTATGGCTACACCTTC
TRBD1	few	TRBV10-3	TRBJ2-2	CATSGDRNTGELFF	TGTGCCACCAGTGGGGACAGGAACACCGGGGAGCTGTTTTTT
TRBD2	NA	TRBV20-1	TRBJ2-7	CSATLRWGGTSGPYEQYF	TGCAGTGCTACACTCAGGTGGGGAGGGACTAGCGGGCCCTACGAGCAGTACTTC
NA	NA	TRBV4-1	TRBJ1-5	CASSQVQGNNQPQHF	TGCGCCAGCAGCCAAGTTCAGGGAAACAATCAGCCCCAGCATTTT
NA	NA	TRBV20-1	TRBJ2-7	CSARDFLFEQYF	TGCAGTGCTAGAGATTTCTTGTTCGAGCAGTACTTC
NA	few	TRBV18	TRBJ2-5	CASSPWAGFETQYF	TGTGCCAGCTCACCATGGGCTGGATTCGAGACCCAGTACTTC
NA	NA	TRBV7-9	TRBJ2-7	CASSLPSGAPPYEQYF	TGTGCCAGCAGCCTCCCTTCGGGGGCCCCACCCTACGAGCAGTACTTC
NA	NA	TRBV5-1	TRBJ2-1	CASGYNGDSYNEQFF	TGCGCCAGCGGCTACAACGGGGATTCCTACAATGAGCAGTTCTTC
TRBD1	NA	TRBV7-3	TRBJ2-5	CASSLNGQGLGEQYF	TGTGCCAGCAGCTTGAACGGACAGGGATTAGGGGAGCAGTACTTC
TRBD1	NA	TRBV25-1	TRBJ2-7	CASTRDRGMSYEQYF	TGTGCCAGCACCCGGGACAGGGGCATGTCCTACGAGCAGTACTTC
NA	NA	TRBV29-1	TRBJ2-7	CSARDGDFNYEQYF	TGCAGCGCCCGCGACGGGGACTTTAACTACGAGCAGTACTTC
NA	NA	TRBV7-9	TRBJ1-4	CASSPRGGSSNEKLFF	TGTGCCAGCAGCCCTAGGGGTGGCAGTTCGAATGAAAAACTGTTTTTT
NA	NA	TRBV5-1	TRBJ2-5	CASSPPIMAPGSPQETQYF	TGCGCCAGCAGCCCCCCTATCATGGCTCCCGGGAGCCCCCAAGAGACCCAGTACTTC
TRBD1	few	TRBV7-8	TRBJ2-7	CASSLRGLAGEQYF	TGTGCCAGCAGCTTAAGGGGGCTAGCCGGCGAGCAGTACTTC
TRBD2	few	TRBV20-1	TRBJ2-1	CSARVVGLAVSYNEQFF	TGCAGTGCTAGAGTTGTGGGACTAGCGGTCTCCTACAATGAGCAGTTCTTC
NA	few	TRBV5-5	TRBJ2-4	CASSLGTDQLAKNIQYF	TGTGCCAGCAGCTTGGGGACGGATCAACTAGCCAAAAACATTCAGTACTTC
NA	few	TRBV7-2	TRBJ2-7	CASSSAGQSRGEQYF	TGTGCCAGCAGCTCAGCGGGACAGTCACGGGGCGAGCAGTACTTC
NA	NA	TRBV20-1	TRBJ2-3	CSAPRGGASTDTQYF	TGCAGTGCTCCCCGTGGAGGGGCCTCCACAGATACGCAGTATTTT
TRBD1	NA	TRBV5-1	TRBJ1-4	CASSSVGDRKATNEKLFF	TGCGCCAGCAGCTCCGTCGGGGACAGGAAAGCAACTAATGAAAAACTGTTTTTT
TRBD2	NA	TRBV7-9	TRBJ2-1	CASRKLAGVVEQFF	TGTGCCAGCAGAAAACTAGCGGGAGTAGTCGAGCAGTTCTTC
TRBD2	few	TRBV12-3/TRBV12-4	TRBJ2-1	CASSWLAGLNEQFF	TGTGCCAGCAGTTGGCTAGCGGGACTTAATGAGCAGTTCTTC
NA	NA	TRBV5-4	TRBJ2-6	CASSLDGSGANVLAF	TGTGCCAGCAGCTTGGACGGGTCTGGGGCCAACGTCCTGGCTTTC
NA	few	TRBV24-1	TRBJ1-3	CATSDKKSGNTIYF	TGTGCCACCAGTGATAAAAAATCTGGAAACACCATATATTTT
TRBD2	few	TRBV29-1	TRBJ2-1	CSVSYSGRFHNEQFF	TGCAGCGTTTCCTATAGCGGGAGGTTCCACAATGAGCAGTTCTTC
NA	few	TRBV12-3/TRBV12-4	TRBJ2-4	CASTHTWAKNIQYF	TGTGCCAGCACCCATACATGGGCCAAAAACATTCAGTACTTC
TRBD1	NA	TRBV4-1	TRBJ1-1	CASSQVHRGGTEAFF	TGCGCCAGCAGCCAAGTCCACAGGGGTGGCACTGAAGCTTTCTTT
TRBD1	NA	TRBV3-1	TRBJ2-7	CASSQDQVGQVYEQYF	TGTGCCAGCAGCCAAGATCAAGTGGGACAGGTCTACGAGCAGTACTTC
NA	few	TRBV5-5	TRBJ2-1	CASTGGRFEQFF	TGTGCCAGCACTGGGGGAAGGTTTGAGCAGTTCTTC
NA	NA	TRBV13	TRBJ2-3	CATQSVAAARLTYDTQYF	TGTGCCACCCAAAGTGTGGCCGCGGCTCGTCTCACATACGATACGCAGTATTTT
NA	NA	TRBV7-2	TRBJ2-4	CASSPTGGDIQYF	TGTGCCAGCAGCCCCACGGGCGGGGACATTCAGTACTTC
NA	NA	TRBV7-9	TRBJ1-1	CASSPTGPWGNTEAFF	TGTGCCAGCAGCCCCACCGGACCTTGGGGGAACACTGAAGCTTTCTTT
NA	NA	TRBV7-9	TRBJ2-2	CASSNQETGELFF	TGTGCCAGTAGCAACCAGGAAACCGGGGAGCTGTTTTTT
TRBD1	few	TRBV12-3/TRBV12-4	TRBJ1-2	CASFTGTDYGYTF	TGTGCCAGTTTCACCGGGACAGACTATGGCTACACCTTC
TRBD1	few	TRBV29-1	TRBJ2-1	CRVGQGDYNEQFF	TGCAGGGTGGGACAGGGGGATTACAATGAGCAGTTCTTC